This T cell receptor beta chain was sequenced for a study of cytomegalovirus exposure and HLA in healthy donors (dated by TCRdb to between 2016 and 2019). The study in broad terms: An earlier analysis of some 500 of the donors reported about 250 Gb of sequence data and 117 million unique TCR beta sequences from about 200 million T cells. In a later genetic analysis, genome-wide SNP genotypes for about three fifths of the roughly 670 donors were used, and that subset was treated as a discovery cohort. Of the approximately 400 genotyped donors, over 80% were placed in the genetic ancestry cluster associated with self-reported Caucasian donors. Roughly five DR-DQ haplotypes were treated as single units for association and clustering because of strong linkage in the cohort. Using immunosequencing, the study profiled T cell repertoires from fewer than 700 subjects and related those repertoires to cytomegalovirus serostatus. Rather than drawing on any new phenotypic data, the later analysis identified candidate immune exposures from TCR beta sequences and the way those sequences occurred across donors. HLA typing included class I and class II loci at four-digit resolution. Among some 400 genotyped donors of the cohort, an average of roughly 240,000 unique TCR beta nucleotide sequences were sequenced per donor, roughly 20% of them non-productive. Alongside the repertoire data, information on donor age, sex, ethnicity and CMV serostatus was compiled. An early release that covered 640 HLA-typed donors contained 250 to 350 gigabases of sequencing data and 85 million to 100 million unique TCR sequences. To study patterns of TCR occurrence, a later analysis re-analyzed previously published TCR beta repertoires from around 660 donors and added high-resolution HLA genotyping. Every discovery cohort repertoire had been produced on one sequencing platform. The study aimed to test whether cataloging public T cell receptors could reveal signatures of past pathogen exposure. Typing coverage differed by locus: A, B, C, DRB1 and DQB1 were typed in roughly 629-630 donors, DQA1 in 522, DPA1 in 600 to 610, and DPB1 in just under 490. The study combined high-throughput TCR immunosequencing, statistical association of individual TCRs with disease status, and machine learning to predict cytomegalovirus infection status. In an earlier analysis of 587 of the donors, high-throughput TCR beta sequencing was used to judge whether each TCR beta V gene segment behaved as functional or pseudogenic. Besides the first cohort of approximately 670 subjects, a separate validation cohort made up of over a hundred different subjects was used. What the authors observed across the whole study: Linkage disequilibrium might explain the correlated functional status among segregating V segments, but an unknown experimental factor could not be ruled out. Sequencing depth was assumed to be roughly uniform across donors in the presence/absence analyses, though that assumption may not hold. A later analysis found that HLA-associated TCR beta chains were more clonally expanded and had lower generation probabilities than equally common non-associated chains. According to a later genetic analysis, donors in an Asian-associated ancestry cluster had fewer N-insertions in productive TCRs than the approximately 700-donor mean. At a false discovery rate of 0.05, a later analysis linked 16,951 TCR beta sequences to specific HLA alleles. CMV serostatus was the only immune exposure information available for the cohort. A later analysis reported that several top co-occurrence clusters appeared linked to parvovirus B19, influenza, CMV and Epstein-Barr virus. Most TCR sequences were seen in very few donors, while some public TCRs were found in many individuals. Because HLA typing was missing for some donors at each locus, association tests included only the typed subset. The sequencing pipeline was judged likely to have produced a cluster of highly shared sequence variants as a technical artifact. According to a later analysis, TCR association rates differed among HLA loci, with DRB1 alleles showing the most associated TCRs and HLA-C alleles showing the fewest. Cytomegalovirus status was reported to be diagnosed by the classifier with high specificity and sensitivity in both the original and validation cohorts. When HLA alleles, especially DR and DQ, strongly co-occurred, TCR associations were difficult to assign to individual alleles. In the study, around 150 TCR beta chains were listed as associated with cytomegalovirus. A further reported finding was that TCR beta sequences accurately predicted the HLA-A and HLA-B alleles for most subjects in the first cohort. Some IMGT-functional V segments, including TRBV6-2 and TRBV6-3, could not be told apart with the 87-base-pair reads, so those segments were excluded. Broadly in line with IMGT annotations, most TCR beta V segments showed up in productive rearrangements about 90% or about 30% of the time in an earlier analysis of around 600 of the donors. In vitro tests confirmed that a few of the cytomegalovirus-associated TCR beta chains recognize cytomegalovirus antigens. Because counts were too low, seventeen rarely observed V segments, including chromosome 9 orphons, were excluded from the earlier analysis of 587 of the donors. The authors suggested that the approach could potentially be generalized to other disease states and immunological phenotypes. A later genetic analysis associated a missense DCLRE1C variant with V-gene and J-gene trimming of TCR beta chains, and an independent cohort replicated the association. In this cohort, only TCR beta chains were sequenced, and detectable features were limited by the absence of alpha or paired-chain data. Most CMV-associated TCR beta chains appeared to be HLA-restricted in a later analysis, and the HLA associations seemed to be driven largely by CMV exposure.

The junction carries 7 bases between V and J, which are trimmed by 2 bases and 2 bases respectively. From the germline V gene (reference sequence), CDR1 is SGHNT and CDR2 is YYREEE. The CDR3 contains 13 residues, cysteine and phenylalanine counted. Only the CDR3 portion is preserved as DNA: 39 bases, with reading frame beginning at the first base. With respect to this clone: Its antigen is not yet known. Base qualities are missing; no much larger clone stands one base away.

In total, 630 or so healthy bone marrow donors made up the cohort. All cohort members were sampled while nominally healthy, although unrecorded immune exposures were likely present. The donor tested CMV seronegative, placing the donor among the 300 to 450 seronegative members of the cohort. A peripheral blood sample was collected from each donor, and TCR beta sequencing was performed on peripheral blood mononuclear cells. The Qiagen DNeasy Blood Extraction Kit was used to extract genomic DNA from the blood cell samples. Library generation was performed with the immunoSEQ multiplex PCR assay. For the multiplex PCR, a mixture combining 60 forward primers for TCR Vbeta segments and 13 reverse primers for TCR Jbeta segments was used. A multiplex PCR assay on genomic DNA amplified the CDR3 region of rearranged TCR beta genes. The amplified TCR beta libraries were sequenced on the Illumina HiSeq System as 87-base-pair reads. In the authors' own workflow: In a later analysis, some 80 million unique TCR beta chains were counted across the roughly 670 repertoires, and about 10 million of these chains were shared by at least two donors. A nearest-neighbor algorithm error-corrected the raw reads and collapsed the reads into unique sequences, merging closely related sequences to remove PCR and sequencing errors. Alignment of CDR3 sequences to IMGT reference sequences was used to assign V, D and J gene segments. Each retained sequence needed at least a six-nucleotide match to both a V gene segment and a J gene segment. Rearrangements were called productive when the CDR3 lacked stop codons and stayed in frame with V and J; all others were non-productive. CDR3 was defined by IMGT convention, running from the second conserved V-encoded cysteine to the conserved J-encoded phenylalanine. In an earlier analysis of around 640 of the donors, sequences lacking an unambiguous match to a single V gene segment were excluded. In an earlier analysis of approximately 500 of the donors, a V segment was called functional when productive rearrangements were above 56.7%, and segregating when the standard deviation between donors exceeded 5%. A statistical classification framework was built for diagnosing cytomegalovirus status from the catalog of TCR beta chain sequences. A later analysis assigned V and J genes by comparing TCR nucleotide sequences with IMGT/GENE-DB human TR gene sequences. In a later analysis, CDR3 sequences and most-parsimonious VDJ recombination scenarios were assigned using the TCRdist pipeline. In a later analysis, each TCR beta chain was defined by its CDR3 amino acid sequence together with its V-gene family, and reads without a unique V-gene family were excluded. In a later analysis, approximately 590 highly shared, low-generation-probability nucleotide sequences were removed to address suspected cross-contamination and a sequencing artifact. In a later analysis, a clonal expansion index for each public chain was calculated from normalized within-repertoire ranks of inferred template counts. In a later analysis, generation probabilities were computed using a VDJ recombination model fitted to out-of-frame rearrangements, and the results were checked against IGoR. In a later analysis, hypergeometric tests were used to score TCR-TCR, TCR-HLA and TCR-CMV co-occurrence, with a repertoire-size bias correction applied to TCR pairs. To estimate false discovery rates, a later analysis permuted the HLA or CMV assignments 20 times. In a later analysis, co-occurring TCRs were grouped using DBSCAN, and TCRdist sequence similarity was added for clustering within HLA-allele-positive subsets. Repertoires with fewer than 30,000 or more than 120,000 public chains, plus five repertoires with anomalous nucleotide sharing, were excluded from co-occurrence clustering. The immuneACCESS repertoire file appears here via TCRdb, limited to in-frame rearrangements. These files lack a portion of the clones; in checked studies, under half of the deficit traces to unresolved V genes, and the cause of the others is not known. From that table come the V and J calls and clone size; the DNA was used to work out D and trimming. This sample comprises more than 110,000 clones, about 80% of them detected only once. The top ten clones comprise under 2.5% of the sample.

This clonotype originated in a man under 40 in good health and CMV-seronegative. The rearrangement joined TRBV5-4 to TRBJ2-5; TRBD2 might be the D gene, on 6 matching bases. Material: PBMCs. The encoded CDR3 is CASSFGGQETQYF. DNA sequence: TGTGCCAGCAGCTTTGGGGGGCAAGAGACCCAGTACTTC.